This paragraph covers one T cell receptor beta chain sequence. What it recognizes is unknown. From germline, CDR1 is SGHVS and CDR2 FQNEAQ. J gave up 8 bases and V 1 base, and 4 bases lay outside the gene matches. The CDR3 has 14 residues. The TCRbeta library incorporated unique molecular identifiers. TCRdb recomputed calls from the PCR reads with MiXCR, one row per CDR3 protein. The sample has hundreds of thousands of distinct CDR3 sequences; 15% to 20% are singletons. This record comes from a study of T-cell reconstitution after alpha-beta-depleted transplantation in children. Study-wide points: Some patients' high day-60 TCRbeta diversity was traced to surviving recipient T cells and thymic progenitors. T-cell counts and diversity were attributed mostly to newly produced T cells one year after transplant.

This material consisted of PBMCs, mostly from graft donor cells, taken 360 days after TCRalphabeta/CD19-depleted stem cell transplant. The rearrangement links TRBV7-8 to TRBJ2-4; 8 bases match TRBD2. This clonotype was obtained from a boy under two years old who had a stem cell transplant for Wiskott-Aldrich syndrome, so the T cells may come from the graft donor. The CDR3 DNA follows: TGTGCCAGCAGCTTAGTGGCGGGGGGCGACATTCAGTACTTC. It specifies CASSLVAGGDIQYF.